This T cell receptor beta chain was identified in a study of T-cell reconstitution after alpha-beta-depleted transplantation in children. V was cut by 5 bases and J by 5 bases, with 12 bases left in between. The germline CDR1 and CDR2 sequences are SNHLY and FYNNEI. CDR3 length: 13 residues. The authors prepared the TCRbeta library with unique molecular identifiers. One entry per CDR3 protein, called by TCRdb with MiXCR from the PCR reads. The table lists some 500,000 distinct CDR3 sequences, around 17% of them singletons. The origin of this receptor is a human donor who donated a stem cell graft to a child with acute lymphoblastic leukemia. The specimen comprised PBMCs from the stem cell graft donor, sampled from the stem cell graft. The gene calls are TRBV2 and TRBJ1-2, with D hard to call. CDR3: CASSRTSVYGYTF. CDR3 DNA: TGTGCCAGCAGTAGGACGTCCGTATATGGCTACACCTTC.